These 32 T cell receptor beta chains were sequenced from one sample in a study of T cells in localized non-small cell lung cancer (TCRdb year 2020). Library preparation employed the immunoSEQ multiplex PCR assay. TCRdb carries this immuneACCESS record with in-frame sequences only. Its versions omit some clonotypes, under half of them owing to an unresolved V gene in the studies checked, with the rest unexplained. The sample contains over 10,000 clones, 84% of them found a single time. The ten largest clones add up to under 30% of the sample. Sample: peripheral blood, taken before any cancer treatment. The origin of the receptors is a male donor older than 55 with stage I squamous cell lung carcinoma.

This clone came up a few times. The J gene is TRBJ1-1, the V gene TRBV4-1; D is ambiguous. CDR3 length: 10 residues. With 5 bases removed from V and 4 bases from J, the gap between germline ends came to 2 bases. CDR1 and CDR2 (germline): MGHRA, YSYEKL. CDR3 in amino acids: CASSGTEAFF. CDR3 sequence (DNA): TGCGCCAGCAGCGGCACTGAAGCTTTCTTT.

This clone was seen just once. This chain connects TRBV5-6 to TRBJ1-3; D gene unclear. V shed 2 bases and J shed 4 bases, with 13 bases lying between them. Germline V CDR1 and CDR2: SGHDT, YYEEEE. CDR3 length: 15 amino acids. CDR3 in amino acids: CASSLWTFSGNTIYF. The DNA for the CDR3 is TGTGCCAGCAGCTTATGGACTTTTTCGGGAAACACCATATATTTT.

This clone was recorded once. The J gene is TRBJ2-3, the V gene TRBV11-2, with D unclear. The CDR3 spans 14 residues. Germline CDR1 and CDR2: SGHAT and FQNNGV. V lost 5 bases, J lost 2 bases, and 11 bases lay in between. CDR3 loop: CASSILGTTDTQYF. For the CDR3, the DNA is TGTGCCAGCAGCATACTCGGAACCACAGATACGCAGTATTTT.

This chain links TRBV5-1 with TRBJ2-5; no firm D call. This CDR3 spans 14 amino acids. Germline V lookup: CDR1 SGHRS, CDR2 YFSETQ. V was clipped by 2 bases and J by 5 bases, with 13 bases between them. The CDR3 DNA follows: TGCGCCAGCAGCTTTGGCGGCAGGTCGGAGACCCAGTACTTC. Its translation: CASSFGGRSETQYF.

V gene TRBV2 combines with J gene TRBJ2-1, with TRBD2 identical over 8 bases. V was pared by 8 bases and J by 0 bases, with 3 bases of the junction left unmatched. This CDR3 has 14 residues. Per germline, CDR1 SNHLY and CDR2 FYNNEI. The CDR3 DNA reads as TGTGCCAGCGAGCGGGAGATCTCCTACAATGAGCAGTTCTTC. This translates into CASEREISYNEQFF.

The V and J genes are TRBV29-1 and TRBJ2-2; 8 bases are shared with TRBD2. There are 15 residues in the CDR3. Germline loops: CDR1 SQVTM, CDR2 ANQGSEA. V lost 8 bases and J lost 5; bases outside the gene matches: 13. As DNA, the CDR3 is TGCAGCTTCTCCGTAAGCGGGAGCCAAACCGGGGAGCTGTTTTTT. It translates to CSFSVSGSQTGELFF.

The CDR3 reads CASSLALTLYPYEQYF. The CDR3, as DNA: TGTGCCAGCAGCTTAGCGCTGACACTCTATCCCTACGAGCAGTACTTC. The rearrangement uses TRBV11-2 and TRBJ2-7; D ambiguous. Between the trimmed V and J ends, which lost 1 base and 2 bases, there was a span of 15 bases. Per the germline V gene, CDR1 is SGHAT and CDR2 is FQNNGV. The CDR3 contains 16 residues.

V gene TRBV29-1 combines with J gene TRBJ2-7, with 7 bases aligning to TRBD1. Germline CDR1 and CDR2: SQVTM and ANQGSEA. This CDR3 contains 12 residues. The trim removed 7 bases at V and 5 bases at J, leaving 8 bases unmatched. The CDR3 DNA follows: TGCAGCGGGAAAGACAGGGCTGACGAGCAGTACTTC. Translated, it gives CSGKDRADEQYF.

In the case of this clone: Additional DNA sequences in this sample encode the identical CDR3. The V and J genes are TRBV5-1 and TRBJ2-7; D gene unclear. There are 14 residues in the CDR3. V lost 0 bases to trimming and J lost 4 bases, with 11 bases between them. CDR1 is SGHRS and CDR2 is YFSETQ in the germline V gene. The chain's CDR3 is CASSLGSPAYEQYF. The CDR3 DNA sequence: TGCGCCAGCAGCTTGGGAAGTCCGGCTTACGAGCAGTACTTC.

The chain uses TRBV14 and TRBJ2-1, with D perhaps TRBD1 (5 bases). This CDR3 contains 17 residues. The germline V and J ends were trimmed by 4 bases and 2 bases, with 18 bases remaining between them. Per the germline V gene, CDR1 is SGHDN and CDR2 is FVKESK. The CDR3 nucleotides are TGTGCCAGCAGCCCCAACCCGACAGTGACTGCCTACAATGAGCAGTTCTTC. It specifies CASSPNPTVTAYNEQFF.

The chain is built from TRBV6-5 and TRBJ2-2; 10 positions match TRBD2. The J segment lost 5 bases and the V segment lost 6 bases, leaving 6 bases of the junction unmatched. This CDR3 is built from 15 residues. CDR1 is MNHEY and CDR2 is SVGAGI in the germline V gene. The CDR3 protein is CASRPLAGDTGELFF. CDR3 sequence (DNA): TGTGCCAGCAGACCTCTAGCGGGAGATACCGGGGAGCTGTTTTTT.

Here the CDR3 reads CASSQDRPGREQYF. CDR3 bases: TGCGCCAGCAGCCAAGATCGGCCGGGGAGGGAGCAGTACTTC. The chain couples TRBV4-1 to TRBJ2-7, with D possibly TRBD2 on 6 matching bases. The ends were cut back, 0 bases at V and 7 bases at J, with 13 bases in the middle. This CDR3 is 14 amino acids long. From germline, CDR1 is MGHRA and CDR2 YSYEKL.

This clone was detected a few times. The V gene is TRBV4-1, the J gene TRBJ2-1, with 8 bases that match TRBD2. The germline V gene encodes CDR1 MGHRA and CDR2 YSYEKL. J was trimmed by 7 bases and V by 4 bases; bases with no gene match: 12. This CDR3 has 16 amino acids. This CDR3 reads CASSPGLAPTRNEQFF. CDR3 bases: TGCGCCAGCAGCCCCGGACTAGCCCCGACTAGGAATGAGCAGTTCTTC.

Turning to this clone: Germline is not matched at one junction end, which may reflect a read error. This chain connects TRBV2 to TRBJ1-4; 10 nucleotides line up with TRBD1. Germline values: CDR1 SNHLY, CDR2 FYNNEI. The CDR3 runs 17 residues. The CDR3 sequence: CASREGTGALDREKLFF. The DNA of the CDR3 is TGTGCCAGCAGGGAAGGGACAGGGGCCTTGGACCGAGAAAAACTGTTTTTT.

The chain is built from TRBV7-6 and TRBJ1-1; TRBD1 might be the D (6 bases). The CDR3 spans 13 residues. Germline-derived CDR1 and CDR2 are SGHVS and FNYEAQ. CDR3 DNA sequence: TGTGGAGTTTCGGGGGGGCTTACGAGTGAAGCTTTCTTT. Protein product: CGVSGGLTSEAFF. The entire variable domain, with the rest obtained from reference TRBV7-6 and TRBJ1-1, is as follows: GAGVSQSPRYKVTKRGQDVALRCDPISGHVSLYWYRQALGQGPEFLTYFNYEAQQDKSGLPNDRFSAERPEGSISTLTIQRTEQRDSAMYRCGVSGGLTSEAFFGQGTRLTVV.

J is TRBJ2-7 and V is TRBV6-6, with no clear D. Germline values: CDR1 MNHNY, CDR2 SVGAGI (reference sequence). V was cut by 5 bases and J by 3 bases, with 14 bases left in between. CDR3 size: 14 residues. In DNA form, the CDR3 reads TGTGCCAGCAGTCCCGACGGTGAAGTCTACGAGCAGTACTTC. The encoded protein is CASSPDGEVYEQYF.

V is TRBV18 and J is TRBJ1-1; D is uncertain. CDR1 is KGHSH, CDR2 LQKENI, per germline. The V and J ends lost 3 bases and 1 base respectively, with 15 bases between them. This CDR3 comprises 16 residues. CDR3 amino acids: CASSPRTPAENTEAFF. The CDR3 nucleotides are TGTGCCAGCTCACCTCGAACTCCAGCGGAGAACACTGAAGCTTTCTTT.

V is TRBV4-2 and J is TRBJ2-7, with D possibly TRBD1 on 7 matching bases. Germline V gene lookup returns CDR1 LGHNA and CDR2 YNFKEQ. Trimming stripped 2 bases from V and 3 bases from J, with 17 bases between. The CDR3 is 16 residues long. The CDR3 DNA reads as TGTGCCAGCAGCCAAAACCCCGGGGGACAGAGCTACGAGCAGTACTTC. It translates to CASSQNPGGQSYEQYF.

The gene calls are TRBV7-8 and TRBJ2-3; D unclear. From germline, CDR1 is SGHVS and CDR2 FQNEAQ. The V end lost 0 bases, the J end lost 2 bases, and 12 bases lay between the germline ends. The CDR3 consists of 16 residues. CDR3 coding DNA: TGTGCCAGCAGCTTAGCAGAGACTCTCCTCACAGATACGCAGTATTTT. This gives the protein CASSLAETLLTDTQYF.

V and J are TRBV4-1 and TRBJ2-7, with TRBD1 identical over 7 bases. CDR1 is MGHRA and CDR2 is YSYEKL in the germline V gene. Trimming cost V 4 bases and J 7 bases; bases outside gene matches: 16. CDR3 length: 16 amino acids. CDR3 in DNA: TGCGCCAGCAGCCGCGAACCGGGACAGACCTCGGGGGAGCAGTACTTC. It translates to CASSREPGQTSGEQYF.

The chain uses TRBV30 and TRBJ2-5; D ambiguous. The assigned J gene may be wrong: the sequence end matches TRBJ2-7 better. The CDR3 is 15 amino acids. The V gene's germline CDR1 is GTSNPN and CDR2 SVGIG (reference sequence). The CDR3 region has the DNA TGTGCTTCCGTTACGCGAGCCGGAATCTCCTACGAGCAGTACTTC. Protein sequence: CASVTRAGISYEQYF.

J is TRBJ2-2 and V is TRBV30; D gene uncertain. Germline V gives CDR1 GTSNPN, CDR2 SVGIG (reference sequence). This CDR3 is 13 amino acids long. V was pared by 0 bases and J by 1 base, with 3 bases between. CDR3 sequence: CAWSVGNTGELFF. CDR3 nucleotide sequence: TGTGCCTGGAGTGTGGGGAACACCGGGGAGCTGTTTTTT.

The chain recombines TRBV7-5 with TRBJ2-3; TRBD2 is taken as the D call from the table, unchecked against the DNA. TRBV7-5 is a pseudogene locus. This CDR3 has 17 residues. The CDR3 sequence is CVRSLGSSGRRKHTQYF. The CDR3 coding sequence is TGTGTCAGAAGCTTGGGGTCTAGCGGGAGGAGAAAGCATACGCAGTATTTT.

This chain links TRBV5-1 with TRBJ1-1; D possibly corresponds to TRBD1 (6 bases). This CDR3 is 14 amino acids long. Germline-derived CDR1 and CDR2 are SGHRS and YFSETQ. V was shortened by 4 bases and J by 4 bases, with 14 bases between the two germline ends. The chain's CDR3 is CASSAQGSITEAFF. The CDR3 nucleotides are TGCGCCAGCAGCGCCCAGGGGTCGATCACTGAAGCTTTCTTT.

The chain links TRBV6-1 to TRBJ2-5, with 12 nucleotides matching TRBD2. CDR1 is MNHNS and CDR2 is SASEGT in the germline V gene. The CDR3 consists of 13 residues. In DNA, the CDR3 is TGTGTATCTAGCGGGAGGGCCGGGGAGACCCAGTACTTC. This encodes CVSSGRAGETQYF.

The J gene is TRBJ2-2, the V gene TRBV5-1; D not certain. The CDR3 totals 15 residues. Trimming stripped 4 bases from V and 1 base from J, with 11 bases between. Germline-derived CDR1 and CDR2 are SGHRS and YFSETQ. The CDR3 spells CASSLGQENTGELFF. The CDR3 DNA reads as TGCGCCAGCAGCCTAGGGCAGGAGAACACCGGGGAGCTGTTTTTT.

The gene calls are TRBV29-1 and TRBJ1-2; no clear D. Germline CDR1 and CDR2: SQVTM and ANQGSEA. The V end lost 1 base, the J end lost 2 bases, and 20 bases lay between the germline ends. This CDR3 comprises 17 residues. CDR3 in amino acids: CSVEGVGPGFENYGYTF. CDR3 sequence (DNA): TGCAGCGTTGAAGGGGTAGGGCCGGGGTTCGAAAACTATGGCTACACCTTC.

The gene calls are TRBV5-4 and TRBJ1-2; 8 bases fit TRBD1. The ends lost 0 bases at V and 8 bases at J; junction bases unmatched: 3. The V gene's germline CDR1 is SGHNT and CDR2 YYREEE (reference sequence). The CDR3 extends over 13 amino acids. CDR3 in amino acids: CASSLGRGRGYTF. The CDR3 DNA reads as TGTGCCAGCAGCTTGGGCAGGGGGCGAGGCTACACCTTC.

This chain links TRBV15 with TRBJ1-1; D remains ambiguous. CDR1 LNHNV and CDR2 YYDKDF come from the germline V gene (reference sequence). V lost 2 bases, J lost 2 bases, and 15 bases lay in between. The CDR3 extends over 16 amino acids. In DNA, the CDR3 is TGTGCCACCAGCAGACCTCGAGAAGGGCTAAACACTGAAGCTTTCTTT. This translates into CATSRPREGLNTEAFF.

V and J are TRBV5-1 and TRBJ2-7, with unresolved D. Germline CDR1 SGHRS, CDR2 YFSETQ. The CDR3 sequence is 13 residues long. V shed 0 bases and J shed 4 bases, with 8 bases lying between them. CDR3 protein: CASSLGLKYEQYF. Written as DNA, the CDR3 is TGCGCCAGCAGCTTGGGACTCAAATACGAGCAGTACTTC.

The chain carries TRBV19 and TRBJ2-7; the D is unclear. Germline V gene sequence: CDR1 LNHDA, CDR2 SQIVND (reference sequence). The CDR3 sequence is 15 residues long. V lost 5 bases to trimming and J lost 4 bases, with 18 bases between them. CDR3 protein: CASSSGRRNSYEQYF. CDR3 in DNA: TGTGCCAGTAGTTCCGGCAGGCGTAACTCATACGAGCAGTACTTC.

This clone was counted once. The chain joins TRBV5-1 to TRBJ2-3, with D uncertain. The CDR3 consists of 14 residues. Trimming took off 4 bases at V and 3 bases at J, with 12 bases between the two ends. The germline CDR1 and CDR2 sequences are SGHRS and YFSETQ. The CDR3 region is CASSQPDGTDTQYF. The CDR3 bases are TGCGCCAGCAGCCAACCTGACGGAACAGATACGCAGTATTTT.